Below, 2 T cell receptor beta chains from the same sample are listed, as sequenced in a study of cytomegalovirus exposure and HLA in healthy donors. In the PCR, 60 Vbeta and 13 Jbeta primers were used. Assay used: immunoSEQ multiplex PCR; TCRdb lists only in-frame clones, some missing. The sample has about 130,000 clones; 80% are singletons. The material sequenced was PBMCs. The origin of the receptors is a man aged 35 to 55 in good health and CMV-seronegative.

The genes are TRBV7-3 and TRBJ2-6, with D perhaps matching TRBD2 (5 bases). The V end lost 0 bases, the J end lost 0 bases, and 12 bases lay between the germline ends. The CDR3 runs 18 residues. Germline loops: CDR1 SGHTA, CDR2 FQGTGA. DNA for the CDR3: TGTGCCAGCAGCTTAACGGCGGGCTTCCCCTCTGGGGCCAACGTCCTGACTTTC. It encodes CASSLTAGFPSGANVLTF.

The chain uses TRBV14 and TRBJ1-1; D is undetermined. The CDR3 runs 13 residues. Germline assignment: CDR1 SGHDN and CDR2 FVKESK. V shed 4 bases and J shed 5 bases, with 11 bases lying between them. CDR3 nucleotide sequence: TGTGCCAGCAGCCGGTTAATACAGACTGAAGCTTTCTTT. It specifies CASSRLIQTEAFF.